This T cell receptor (beta chain) emerged from a study of cytomegalovirus exposure and HLA in healthy donors. In the case of this clone: Its antigen is unidentified.

General study findings and limits: Further analysis, carried out later, found HLA-associated TCR beta chains more clonally expanded than equally common other chains. Prior analysis indicated that the majority of TCR beta V segments exhibited productivity approximately 90% or approximately 30% of the time. A cluster of highly shared sequence variants was likely a sequencing artifact.

PCR employed 60 Vbeta and 13 Jbeta primers. Clones were sequenced by immunoSEQ multiplex PCR, and TCRdb holds only the in-frame ones, with some missing. This sample yields 86,000 or so clones, of which around 79% are seen a single time; roughly 14% belongs to the top ten. The CDR3 loop spans 13 amino acids. CDR1 and CDR2 from the germline V gene are LNHDA and SQIVND (reference sequence). The germline V and J ends were trimmed by 9 bases and 2 bases, with 13 bases remaining between them. This receptor was taken from a woman in her 40s in good health and CMV-seropositive. Sequencing input: PBMCs. The chain uses TRBV19 and TRBJ1-2; D gene ambiguous. The CDR3 sequence is CASHRQDNYGYTF. The CDR3 DNA follows: TGTGCCAGCCATCGACAAGACAACTATGGCTACACCTTC.